The next 10 T cell receptor beta chains were all read from a single sample in a study of low-dose radiotherapy and immunotherapy resistance in tumors (dated 2022 in TCRdb). Interpreted using the paper, the time point label stands for: after trial treatment. The treatment or condition label corresponds to: LDRT plus nivolumab, ipilimumab, low-dose cyclophosphamide and aspirin (RACIN trial). The listed sequencing device is Illumina HiSeq 2500. Superscript III and a set of TRAV- and TRBV-specific primers were used to synthesize first-strand cDNA, so that both TCRalpha and TCRbeta chains were covered. TCRs were amplified with Phusion for around 20 PCR cycles using a constant-region primer together with the adapter attached to the V primers. In-frame beta chains were kept once TCRdb had trimmed the public reads at Q25 with fastp and called clones with MiXCR. Records with the same CDR3 protein are collapsed into one entry carrying the most frequent genes and DNA. Here the sample has 30,000 or so distinct CDR3 sequences; approximately 49% occur a single time. 4.5% to 6.5% of the sample is held by the ten biggest clonotypes.

The material sequenced was PBMCs, taken after low-dose radiotherapy plus immunotherapy. These receptors came from a male donor with gallbladder cancer.

By share, this clonotype ranks as medium-sized. V usage is TRBV28 and J usage is TRBJ2-7, with a weak D call TRBD2 (5 bases). This CDR3 has 16 amino acids. Between the trimmed V and J ends, which lost 5 bases and 2 bases, there was a span of 19 bases. Germline V gene data show CDR1 as MDHEN and CDR2 as SYDVKM. The CDR3 is CASSTTPGSLTYEQYF. The DNA for the CDR3 is TGTGCCAGCAGTACGACCCCGGGGAGCTTAACCTACGAGCAGTACTTC.

This clonotype was observed at least ten times. V and J are TRBV5-1 and TRBJ2-5; no reliable D call. The CDR3 covers 17 residues. V lost 0 bases and J 2 bases, leaving 17 bases between the germline ends. The germline gives CDR1 SGHRS, CDR2 YFSETQ. The CDR3 DNA reads TGCGCCAGCAGCTTGGTTCTGCTGGAATACTCGCAAGAGACCCAGTACTTC. It encodes CASSLVLLEYSQETQYF.

This clonotype is deemed medium-sized. V and J are TRBV28 and TRBJ2-2; D possibly corresponds to TRBD1 (5 bases). Germline loops: CDR1 MDHEN, CDR2 SYDVKM. This CDR3 spans 15 amino acids. Trimming pared 1 base from V and 7 bases from J, leaving 13 bases between. CDR3 loop: CASSLSVGANGELFF. The CDR3 nucleotides are TGTGCCAGCAGTTTATCGGTAGGGGCGAACGGGGAGCTGTTTTTT.

This clonotype was seen many times. The V gene is TRBV18, the J gene TRBJ2-7, with no clear D. V lost 3 bases, J lost 3 bases, and 12 bases lay in between. Looked up from germline, CDR1 is KGHSH and CDR2 is LQKENI. There are 14 residues in the CDR3. The CDR3 DNA is TGTGCCAGCTCACCGGTTTCCGGTTACTACGAGCAGTACTTC. Residues: CASSPVSGYYEQYF.

The rearrangement joins TRBV2 to TRBJ2-1; 15 bases map to TRBD2. This CDR3 region has 14 residues. Trimming cost V 8 bases and J 6 bases; bases outside gene matches: 2. Germline CDR1 reads SNHLY; CDR2 reads FYNNEI. This CDR3 reads CASGLAGGRNEQFF. CDR3 coding DNA: TGTGCCAGCGGACTAGCGGGAGGGCGCAATGAGCAGTTCTTC.

The chain couples TRBV25-1 to TRBJ1-5, with D perhaps matching TRBD1 (5 bases). Trimming took 5 bases from V and 1 from J, leaving 24 bases between them. The germline V gene has CDR1 MGHDK and CDR2 SYGVNS. The CDR3 is made up of 19 amino acids. The DNA for the CDR3 is TGTGCCAGCAGTCCTACCGGGACCACACAACCCACAAGCAATCAGCCCCAGCATTTT. This codes for CASSPTGTTQPTSNQPQHF.

In its sample, this clonotype was seen many times. The genes are TRBV5-6 and TRBJ2-3, with TRBD1 matching 9 bases. This CDR3 is built from 14 residues. J lost 1 base, V lost 7 bases, and 4 bases had no gene match. Germline CDR1 SGHDT, CDR2 YYEEEE. CDR3 sequence (DNA): TGTGCCAGCCGGACAGGGGAACGCACAGATACGCAGTATTTT. This translates into CASRTGERTDTQYF.

This clonotype has a count of ten or more. V usage is TRBV20-1 and J usage is TRBJ2-7; D perhaps matches TRBD1 (5 bases). V lost 3 bases, J lost 1 base, and 16 bases lay in between. The V gene's germline CDR1 is DFQATT and CDR2 SNEGSKA (reference sequence). This CDR3 is 15 amino acids long. The CDR3 reads CSASKVGRDSYEQYF. The CDR3 DNA sequence: TGCAGTGCTAGTAAGGTGGGCAGGGATTCCTACGAGCAGTACTTC.

The table lists this clonotype with many counts. The V call is TRBV27, the J call TRBJ2-5; 10 bases map to TRBD2. The germline V gene encodes CDR1 MNHEY and CDR2 SMNVEV (reference sequence). Unmatched junction bases numbered 9, after V lost 4 bases and J lost 4 bases. The CDR3 sequence is 16 residues long. DNA for the CDR3: TGTGCCAGCAGTTCGAGCGGGAGGGCCCATGTAGAGACCCAGTACTTC. This encodes CASSSSGRAHVETQYF.

To note about this clonotype: This likely traces to a read error, being one base from a far larger clone. V and J are TRBV24-1 and TRBJ2-7, with TRBD2 matching over 7 bases. Looked up from germline, CDR1 is KGHDR and CDR2 is SFDVKD. J gave up 8 bases and V 6 bases, and 12 bases lay outside the gene matches. CDR3 length: 14 residues. The CDR3 DNA follows: TGTGCCACCAGTCGAAGCGCGGGGAGGGCAAAGCAGTACTTC. This translates into CATSRSAGRAKQYF.